One and the same sample provided the 27 T cell receptor beta chains below, sequenced in a study of molecular identifiers for immune sequencing clone quantification. MiXCR was run by TCRdb on the PCR reads, yielding one entry per CDR3 protein. The sample shows 460,000 or so distinct CDR3 sequences, about a fifth of them seen only once. Material: naive CD8+ T cells from blood, with Jurkat cell RNA spiked in. Subset noted: FACS-sorted CD8+CD4-CCR7+CD45RA+ naive T cells. All receptors come from a human donor in good health. Some libraries in this study had Jurkat cell RNA spiked in.

V is TRBV6-2 or TRBV6-3 and J is TRBJ2-1; perhaps TRBD2 as D (6 bases). CDR1 MNHEY and CDR2 SVGEGT come from the germline V gene. This CDR3 comprises 16 residues. Trimming shortened V by 5 bases and J by 3 bases, and 17 bases separated the two germline ends. CDR3 protein: CASSPSVGGGYNEQFF. The CDR3 region has the DNA TGTGCCAGCAGTCCTTCTGTGGGAGGCGGCTACAATGAGCAGTTCTTC.

This clonotype was observed a few times. The J gene is TRBJ1-5, the V gene TRBV12-3 or TRBV12-4; D ambiguous. The germline V and J ends were trimmed by 5 bases and 5 bases, with 13 bases remaining between them. The CDR3 covers 14 residues. This CDR3 reads CASSTRAGYQPQHF. The CDR3 region has the DNA TGTGCCAGCAGTACAAGGGCAGGCTATCAGCCCCAGCATTTT.

The sample holds many counts of this clonotype. The chain joins TRBV20-1 to TRBJ2-7; TRBD2 matches 11 bases. CDR1 and CDR2 (germline): DFQATT, SNEGSKA (reference sequence). The ends lost 0 bases at V and 1 base at J; junction bases unmatched: 11. The CDR3 is 18 residues long. CDR3 loop: CSARDTSGSFQLSYEQYF. The CDR3 DNA sequence: TGCAGTGCTAGAGATACTAGCGGGAGCTTTCAACTTTCCTACGAGCAGTACTTC.

This clonotype was counted only a few times. The chain combines TRBV4-1 with TRBJ2-1; TRBD2 might be the D (6 bases). Germline V lookup: CDR1 MGHRA, CDR2 YSYEKL. V lost 3 bases, J lost 1 base, and 10 bases lay in between. The CDR3 totals 15 residues. As DNA, the CDR3 is TGCGCCAGCAGCCACTCGGGGGTATCCTACAATGAGCAGTTCTTC. Its translation: CASSHSGVSYNEQFF.

This clonotype was picked up many times. V usage is TRBV11-1 and J usage is TRBJ1-1, with 11 bases lining up with TRBD1. The V segment lost 5 bases and the J segment 3 bases; nucleotides outside the gene matches: 11. Germline CDR1 reads SGHAT; CDR2 reads FQDESV (reference sequence). This CDR3 has 17 residues. The CDR3 reads CASSSPGQGVLDTEAFF. As DNA, the CDR3 is TGTGCCAGCAGCAGTCCGGGACAGGGGGTTTTGGACACTGAAGCTTTCTTT.

The genes are TRBV6-1 and TRBJ1-6; no firm D call. CDR3 length equals 17 residues. Trimming removed 2 bases at V and 7 bases at J, with 18 bases between. Germline-derived CDR1 and CDR2 are MNHNS and SASEGT. CDR3 sequence reads: CASSEIDTLFGNSPLHF. The CDR3 DNA reads as TGTGCCAGCAGTGAAATAGACACCCTATTCGGGAATTCACCCCTCCACTTT.

This chain joins TRBV4-1 and TRBJ1-2; 7 nucleotides line up with TRBD1. CDR3 length: 16 residues. J gave up 8 bases and V 4 bases, and 16 bases lay outside the gene matches. Germline lookup yields CDR1 MGHRA and CDR2 YSYEKL. The CDR3 loop is CASSPYNTEGADGYTF. In DNA form, the CDR3 reads TGCGCCAGCAGCCCATACAACACCGAGGGGGCGGACGGCTACACCTTC.

This clonotype has ten or more counts. The rearrangement links TRBV6-2 or TRBV6-3 to TRBJ2-5; no definite D call. This CDR3 has 15 amino acids. The germline gives CDR1 MNHEY, CDR2 SVGEGT. V was clipped by 6 bases and J by 5 bases, with 19 bases between them. The chain's CDR3 is CASSSYPTRLETQYF. Here the CDR3 DNA reads TGTGCCAGCAGCTCCTACCCTACCCGCCTCGAGACCCAGTACTTC.

In this sample, this clonotype turned up once. This may come from a read error, since a much larger clone is one base off. V and J are TRBV5-1 and TRBJ2-3; weak D call: TRBD2 (6 bases). Trimming took off 3 bases at V and 8 bases at J, with 19 bases between the two ends. This CDR3 region has 15 residues. From germline, CDR1 is SGHRS and CDR2 YFSETQ. CDR3 DNA: TGCGCCAGCAGCTGGGGAGTAGCGGTTCACGGTACGCAGTATTTT. Translating gives CASSWGVAVHGTQYF.

Concerning this clonotype itself: The CDR3 carries no conserved terminal phenylalanine or tryptophan, so it likely arises from a read error. This chain uses TRBV7-9 with TRBJ1-2; no clear D. This CDR3 contains 16 residues. V shed 3 bases and J shed 2 bases, with 16 bases lying between them. Germline V lookup: CDR1 SEHNR, CDR2 FQNEAQ (reference sequence). The CDR3 sequence: CASSFGSTPSNYGYTL. Written as DNA, the CDR3 is TGTGCCAGCAGCTTCGGTTCTACACCTTCAAACTATGGCTACACCTTA.

The chain employs TRBV5-1 and TRBJ2-2, with D uncertain. The CDR3 is 14 amino acids. V shed 4 bases and J shed 2 bases, with 9 bases lying between them. Germline values: CDR1 SGHRS, CDR2 YFSETQ. In nucleotides, the CDR3 is TGCGCCAGCAGCGCCACAAGAAACACCGGGGAGCTGTTTTTT. Residues: CASSATRNTGELFF.

J is TRBJ1-1 and V is TRBV20-1, with 7 bases fitting TRBD1. The CDR3 is 14 residues long. Losses at the gene ends were 0 bases for V and 7 bases for J; bases not matched to a gene: 8. Germline V lookup: CDR1 DFQATT, CDR2 SNEGSKA (reference sequence). The CDR3 is CSARDPDRADEAFF. The CDR3 DNA is TGCAGTGCTAGAGACCCCGACAGGGCAGATGAAGCTTTCTTT.

This clonotype appeared a few times. The chain joins TRBV5-1 to TRBJ2-2; TRBD1 agrees at 7 bases. CDR3 size: 18 residues. From germline, CDR1 is SGHRS and CDR2 YFSETQ. V lost 2 bases to trimming and J lost 0 bases; unmatched junction nucleotides: 10. CDR3 nucleotides: TGCGCCAGCAGCTTTGTGCCCCACAGGGGCACGAACACCGGGGAGCTGTTTTTT. Translation: CASSFVPHRGTNTGELFF.

A word on this clonotype: It may be a read error: a sequence one base away is much more abundant. The chain joins TRBV30 to TRBJ1-1; no definite D call. The CDR3 consists of 13 residues. Germline V CDR1 and CDR2: GTSNPN, SVGIG (reference sequence). This CDR3 is CAWSVQSNTGAFF. CDR3 nucleotides: TGTGCCTGGAGTGTACAATCGAACACTGGAGCTTTCTTT.

This clonotype showed up many times. The gene calls are TRBV10-3 and TRBJ2-5, with 7 bases identical to TRBD1. CDR1 ENHRY and CDR2 SYGVKD come from the germline V gene. This CDR3 is built from 12 residues. V lost 10 bases, J lost 2 bases, and 4 bases stayed unmatched. The CDR3 protein is CATSGQQETQYF. The CDR3 region has the DNA TGTGCCACGTCGGGACAGCAAGAGACCCAGTACTTC.

There are many counts of this clonotype. This rearrangement joins TRBV28 to TRBJ2-3; D ambiguous. CDR3 length: 13 amino acids. V lost 5 bases to trimming and J lost 1 base, with 7 bases between them. Germline lookup yields CDR1 MDHEN and CDR2 SYDVKM. As DNA, the CDR3 is TGTGCCAGCAGTGTGTGGGGCACAGATACGCAGTATTTT. Amino acid sequence: CASSVWGTDTQYF.

The gene calls are TRBV13 and TRBJ2-2; D might be TRBD1 or TRBD2, each matching 5 bases. The germline gives CDR1 PRHDT, CDR2 FYEKMQ (reference sequence). The V end was cut by 8 bases, the J end by 4 bases, with 11 bases between. The CDR3 length is 13 residues. CDR3 bases: TGTGCCAGCGTCGATGGGGGCACCGGGGAGCTGTTTTTT. Its translation is CASVDGGTGELFF.

This clonotype has a handful of counts. The rearrangement uses TRBV30 and TRBJ1-1; D may be TRBD1 (5 bases). CDR3 length: 11 residues. Germline V gene lookup returns CDR1 GTSNPN and CDR2 SVGIG (reference sequence). V was clipped by 4 bases and J by 5 bases, with 8 bases between them. The CDR3 here is CAWTGLTEAFF. The CDR3 nucleotides are TGTGCCTGGACAGGGTTAACTGAAGCTTTCTTT.

The sample holds many counts of this clonotype. The rearrangement joins TRBV6-5 to TRBJ2-2; D remains ambiguous. The V and J ends lost 4 bases and 6 bases respectively, with 15 bases between them. Germline loops: CDR1 MNHEY, CDR2 SVGAGI. The CDR3 contains 15 residues. The CDR3: CASSFRAGQAGELFF. In DNA, the CDR3 is TGTGCCAGCAGTTTTAGAGCAGGTCAGGCCGGGGAGCTGTTTTTT.

The chain couples TRBV7-9 to TRBJ1-6; D is unclear. CDR3 length equals 15 residues. Trimming cost V 2 bases and J 4 bases, with 9 bases left between them. The germline V gene has CDR1 SEHNR and CDR2 FQNEAQ (reference sequence). CDR3 amino acids: CASSLRTDYNSPLHF. The CDR3 nucleotides are TGTGCCAGCAGCTTACGAACAGATTATAATTCACCCCTCCACTTT.

This clonotype was seen more than once but under ten times. The chain employs TRBV27 and TRBJ2-7, with D possibly called TRBD1 or TRBD2 (7 bases each). Germline-derived CDR1 and CDR2 are MNHEY and SMNVEV (reference sequence). This CDR3 has 13 residues. V was shortened by 8 bases and J by 5 bases, with 16 bases between the two germline ends. DNA for the CDR3: TGTGCCAGCCGAGGGAGGGGGCACCACGAGCAGTACTTC. Protein sequence: CASRGRGHHEQYF.

The chain recombines TRBV5-1 with TRBJ1-1; D is possibly TRBD1 (5 bases). This CDR3 has 14 residues. Germline values: CDR1 SGHRS, CDR2 YFSETQ. Trimming took off 3 bases at V and 4 bases at J, with 13 bases between the two ends. CDR3 DNA: TGCGCCAGCAGCTGGGGCAGGGCCGGCACTGAAGCTTTCTTT. Its translation: CASSWGRAGTEAFF.

At least ten counts were recorded for this clonotype. The chain combines TRBV28 with TRBJ1-5, with unresolved D. Trimming removed 10 bases from V and 2 bases from J, with 9 bases in between. The germline CDR1 and CDR2 sequences are MDHEN and SYDVKM. The length of the CDR3 is 12 residues. The CDR3 is CATRTGNQPQHF. The CDR3 DNA follows: TGTGCCACCCGGACCGGCAATCAGCCCCAGCATTTT.

Of note for this clonotype: Possible read error: a much larger clone is one base away. J is TRBJ2-3 and V is TRBV6-2 or TRBV6-3; D possibly corresponds to TRBD2 (5 bases). CDR1 and CDR2 (germline): MNHEY, SVGEGT. This CDR3 comprises 12 residues. CDR3 amino acids: CASGLGTDTRYF. In DNA form, the CDR3 reads TGTGCCAGCGGACTTGGCACAGATACGCGGTATTTT.

This clonotype was detected ten times or more. The V and J genes are TRBV7-9 and TRBJ1-1; TRBD1 might be the D (6 bases). Germline V gene sequence: CDR1 SEHNR, CDR2 FQNEAQ (reference sequence). CDR3 length equals 14 residues. V was shortened by 3 bases and J by 2 bases, with 10 bases between the two germline ends. The CDR3 region is CASSLGAGNTEAFF. For the CDR3, the DNA is TGTGCCAGCAGCTTGGGGGCGGGTAACACTGAAGCTTTCTTT.

This chain joins TRBV20-1 and TRBJ2-7, with 7 bases matching TRBD1. With 3 bases clipped from V and 2 bases from J, the junction kept 10 bases outside the gene matches. CDR1 and CDR2 from the germline V gene are DFQATT and SNEGSKA (reference sequence). The CDR3 covers 15 residues. CDR3 amino acids: CSASADRESTYEQYF. The CDR3 DNA is TGCAGTGCTAGTGCCGACAGGGAGAGTACCTACGAGCAGTACTTC.

The gene calls are TRBV6-5 and TRBJ2-1, with D perhaps TRBD2 (5 bases). Germline lookup yields CDR1 MNHEY and CDR2 SVGAGI. This CDR3 contains 14 residues. The V and J ends lost 2 bases and 8 bases respectively, with 13 bases between them. The CDR3 sequence: CASSYGLAEYEQFF. The CDR3 DNA follows: TGTGCCAGCAGTTACGGTCTAGCAGAGTATGAGCAGTTCTTC.